The present TCR beta chain was sequenced within a study of blood T cell repertoires in COVID-19. Study-wide background: Acute-phase and convalescent COVID-19 samples originated in the United States, Italy and Spain. PBMCs, B-cell-depleted T cells, or T cells were the source of the cDNA or gDNA that made up the material.

In the study's own analysis: It was from reference gene primer amplification that nucleated cell counts were estimated. Clones were sequenced by immunoSEQ multiplex PCR, and TCRdb holds only the in-frame ones, with some missing. V and J calls and clone size come straight from that table; D and trimming were deduced from the DNA. The repertoire has 280,000 or so clones, approximately 83% of them found once; the top ten carry around 2.1%. Germline V gene sequence: CDR1 SNHLY, CDR2 FYNNEI. V shed 8 bases and J 0 bases; nucleotides not matched to a gene: 9. CDR3 size: 15 residues. The TCR sequence derives from a woman aged 25 to 45 who had recovered from COVID-19. V gene TRBV2 combines with J gene TRBJ1-1, with 7 bases matching TRBD1. The sequenced material came from peripheral blood. Written as DNA, the CDR3 is TGTGCCAGCTTAGACAGGGTTCAAATGAACACTGAAGCTTTCTTT. It yields the protein CASLDRVQMNTEAFF. Full variable domain (missing parts from reference TRBV2 and TRBJ1-1): EPEVTQTPSHQVTQMGQEVILRCVPISNHLYFYWYRQILGQKVEFLVSFYNNEISEKSEIFDDQFSVERPDGSNFTLKIRSTKLEDSAMYFCASLDRVQMNTEAFFGQGTRLTVV.